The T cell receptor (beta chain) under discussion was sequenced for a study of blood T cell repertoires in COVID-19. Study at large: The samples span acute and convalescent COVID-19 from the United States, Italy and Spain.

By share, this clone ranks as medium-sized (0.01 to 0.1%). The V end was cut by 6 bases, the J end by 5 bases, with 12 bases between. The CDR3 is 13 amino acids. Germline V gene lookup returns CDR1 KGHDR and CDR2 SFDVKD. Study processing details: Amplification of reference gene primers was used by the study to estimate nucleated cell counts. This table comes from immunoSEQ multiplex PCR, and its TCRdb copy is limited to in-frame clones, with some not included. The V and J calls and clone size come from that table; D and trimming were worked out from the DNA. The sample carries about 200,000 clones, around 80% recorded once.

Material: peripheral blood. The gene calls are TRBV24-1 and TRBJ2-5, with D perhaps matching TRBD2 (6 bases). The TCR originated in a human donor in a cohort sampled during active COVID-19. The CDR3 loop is CATSPRGSETQYF. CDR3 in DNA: TGTGCCACCAGTCCCCGGGGGTCGGAGACCCAGTACTTC.